This T cell receptor beta chain was recorded in a study of T-cell memory formation after mild COVID-19. This clonotype was seen more than once but under ten times. MiXCR, run by TCRdb on the 5' RACE reads, gives a single entry per CDR3 protein. This sample has 110,000 or so distinct CDR3 sequences, with about 24% found just once. The V and J ends lost 11 bases and 13 bases, in that order; junction bases with no gene match: 11. There are 11 residues in the CDR3. The receptor was isolated from a man younger than 30 who had mild COVID-19 (a few samples of this study predate the infection). Cell type and time point are not known. The rearrangement links TRBV12-3 or TRBV12-4 to TRBJ1-1; TRBD1 matches 9 bases. The sample was PBMCs or a T cell subset sorted from them (not recorded which). In DNA, the CDR3 is TGTGCCGCCGGGACAGGGCTCTCTTATTTCTTT. It yields the protein CAAGTGLSYFF.